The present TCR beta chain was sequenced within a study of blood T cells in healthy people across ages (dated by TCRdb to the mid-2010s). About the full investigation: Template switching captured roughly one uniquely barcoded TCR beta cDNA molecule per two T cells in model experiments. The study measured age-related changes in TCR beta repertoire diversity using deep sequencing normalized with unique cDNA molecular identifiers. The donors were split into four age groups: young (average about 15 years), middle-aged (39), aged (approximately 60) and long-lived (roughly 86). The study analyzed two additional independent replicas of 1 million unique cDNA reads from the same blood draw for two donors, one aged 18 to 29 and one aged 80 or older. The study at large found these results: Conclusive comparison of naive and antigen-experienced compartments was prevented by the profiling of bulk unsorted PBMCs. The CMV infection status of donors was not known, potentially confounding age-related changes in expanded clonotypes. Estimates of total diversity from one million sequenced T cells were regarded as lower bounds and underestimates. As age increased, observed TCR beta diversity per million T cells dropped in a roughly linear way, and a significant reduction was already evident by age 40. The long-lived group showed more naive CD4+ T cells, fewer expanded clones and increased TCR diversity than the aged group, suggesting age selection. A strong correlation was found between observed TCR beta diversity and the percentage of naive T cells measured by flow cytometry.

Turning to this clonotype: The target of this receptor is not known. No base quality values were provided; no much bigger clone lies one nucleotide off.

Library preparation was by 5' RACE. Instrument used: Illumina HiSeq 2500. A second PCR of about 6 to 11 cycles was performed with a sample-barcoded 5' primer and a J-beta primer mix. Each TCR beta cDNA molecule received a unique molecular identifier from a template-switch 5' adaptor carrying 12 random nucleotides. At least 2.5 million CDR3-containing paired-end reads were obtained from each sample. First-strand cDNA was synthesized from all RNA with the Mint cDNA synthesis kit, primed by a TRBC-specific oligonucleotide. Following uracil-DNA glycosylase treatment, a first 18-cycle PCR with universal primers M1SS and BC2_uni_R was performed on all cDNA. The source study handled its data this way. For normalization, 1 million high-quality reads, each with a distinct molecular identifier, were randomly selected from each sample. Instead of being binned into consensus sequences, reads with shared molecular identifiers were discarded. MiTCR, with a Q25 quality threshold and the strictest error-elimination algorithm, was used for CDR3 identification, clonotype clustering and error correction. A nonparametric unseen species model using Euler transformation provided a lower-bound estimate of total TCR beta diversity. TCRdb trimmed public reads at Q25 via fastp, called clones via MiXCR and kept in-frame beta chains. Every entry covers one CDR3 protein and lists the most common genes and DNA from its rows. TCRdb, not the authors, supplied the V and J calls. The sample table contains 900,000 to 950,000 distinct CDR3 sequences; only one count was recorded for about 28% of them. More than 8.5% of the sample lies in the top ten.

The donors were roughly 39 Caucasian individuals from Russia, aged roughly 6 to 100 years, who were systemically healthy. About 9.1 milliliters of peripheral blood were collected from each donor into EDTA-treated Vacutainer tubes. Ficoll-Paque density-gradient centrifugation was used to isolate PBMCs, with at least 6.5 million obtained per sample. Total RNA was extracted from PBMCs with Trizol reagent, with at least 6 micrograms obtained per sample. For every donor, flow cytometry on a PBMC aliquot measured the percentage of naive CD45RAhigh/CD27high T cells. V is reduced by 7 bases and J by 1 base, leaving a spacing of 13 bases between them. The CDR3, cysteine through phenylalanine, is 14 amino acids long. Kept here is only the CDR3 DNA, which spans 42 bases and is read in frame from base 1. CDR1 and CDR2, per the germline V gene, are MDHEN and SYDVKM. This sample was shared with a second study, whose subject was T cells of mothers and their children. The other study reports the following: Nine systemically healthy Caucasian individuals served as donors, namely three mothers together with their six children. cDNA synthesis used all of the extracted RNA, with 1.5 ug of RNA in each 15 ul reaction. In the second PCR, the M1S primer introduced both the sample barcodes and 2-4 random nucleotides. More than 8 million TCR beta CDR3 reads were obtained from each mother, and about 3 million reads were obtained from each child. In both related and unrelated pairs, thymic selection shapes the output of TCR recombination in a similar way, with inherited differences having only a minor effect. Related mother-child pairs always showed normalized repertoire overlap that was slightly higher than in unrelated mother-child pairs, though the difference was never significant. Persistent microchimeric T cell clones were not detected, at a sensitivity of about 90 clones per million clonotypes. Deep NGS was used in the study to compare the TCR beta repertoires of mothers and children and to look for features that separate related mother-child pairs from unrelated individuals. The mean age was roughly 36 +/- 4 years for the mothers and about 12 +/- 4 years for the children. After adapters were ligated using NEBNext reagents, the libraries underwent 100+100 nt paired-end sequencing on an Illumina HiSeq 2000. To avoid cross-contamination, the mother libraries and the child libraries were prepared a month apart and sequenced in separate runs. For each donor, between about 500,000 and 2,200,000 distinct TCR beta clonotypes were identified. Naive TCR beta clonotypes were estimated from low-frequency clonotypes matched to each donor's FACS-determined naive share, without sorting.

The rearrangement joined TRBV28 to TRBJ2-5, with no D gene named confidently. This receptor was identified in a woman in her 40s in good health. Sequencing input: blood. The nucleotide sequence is TGTGCCAGCATCCCAGTGGGAAGCCAAGAGACCCAGTACTTC. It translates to CASIPVGSQETQYF.